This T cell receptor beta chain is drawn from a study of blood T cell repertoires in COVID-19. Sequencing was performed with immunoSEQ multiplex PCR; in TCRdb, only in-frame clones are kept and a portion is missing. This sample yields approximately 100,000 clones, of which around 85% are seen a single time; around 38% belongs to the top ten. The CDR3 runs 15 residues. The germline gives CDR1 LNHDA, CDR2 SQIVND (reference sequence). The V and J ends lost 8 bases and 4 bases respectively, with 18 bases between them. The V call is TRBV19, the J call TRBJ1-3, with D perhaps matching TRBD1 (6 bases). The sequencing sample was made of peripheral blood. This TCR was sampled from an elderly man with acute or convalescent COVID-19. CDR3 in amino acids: CASGQPMMGGNTIYF. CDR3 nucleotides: TGTGCCAGTGGACAGCCCATGATGGGAGGAAACACCATATATTTT.